The 7 T cell receptor beta chains reported below all come from one sample, sequenced in a study of blood T cell repertoires in COVID-19. Repertoires were generated with immunoSEQ multiplex PCR, while TCRdb's copy carries only in-frame clones and drops some. This sample has under 250,000 clones; roughly 84% occur once, and the top ten carry around 30%. The sequenced sample was peripheral blood. All receptors derive from a man in his forties or fifties with acute or convalescent COVID-19.

This clone was observed a handful of times. The chain has TRBV7-3 and TRBJ2-2; TRBD1 might be the D (6 bases). CDR1 is SGHTA and CDR2 is FQGTGA in the germline V gene. The CDR3 is 14 amino acids. V was pared by 6 bases and J by 4 bases, with 12 bases between. In DNA form, the CDR3 reads TGTGCCAGCAGTCAGACAGGCAGCACCGGGGAGCTGTTTTTT. This sequence encodes CASSQTGSTGELFF.

The chain links TRBV7-8 to TRBJ2-2, with 14 nucleotides matching TRBD2. With 7 bases clipped from V and 1 base from J, the junction kept 11 bases outside the gene matches. The CDR3 consists of 19 residues. Looked up from germline, CDR1 is SGHVS and CDR2 is FQNEAQ. DNA for the CDR3: TGTGCCAGCACCATCCCCGGGGGGACTAGCGGGAGGAACACCGGGGAGCTGTTTTTT. It translates to CASTIPGGTSGRNTGELFF.

The chain couples TRBV5-5 to TRBJ2-5, with TRBD2 identical over 9 bases. V was pared by 2 bases and J by 4 bases, with 9 bases of the junction left unmatched. The CDR3 totals 16 residues. The germline V gene has CDR1 SGHKS and CDR2 YYEKEE (reference sequence). The CDR3 sequence: CASSFQAGAGGETQYF. For the CDR3, the DNA is TGTGCCAGCAGCTTTCAGGCGGGAGCGGGGGGAGAGACCCAGTACTTC.

This clone was seen only a few times. CDR3 sequence (DNA): TGCGCCAGCAGCCGACAAAGGGGGCTCACTGAAGCTTTCTTT. Its protein is CASSRQRGLTEAFF. The chain joins TRBV5-1 to TRBJ1-1; 7 nucleotides line up with TRBD1. This CDR3 comprises 14 residues. Germline V gene lookup returns CDR1 SGHRS and CDR2 YFSETQ. V lost 4 bases to trimming and J lost 4 bases; unmatched junction nucleotides: 7.

A single count supports this clone. The chain has TRBV7-2 and TRBJ1-5; 7 positions agree with TRBD1. V trimming: 8 bases; J trimming: 0 bases; junction bases outside the gene matches: 4. The CDR3 has 14 residues. Germline V gene lookup returns CDR1 SGHTA and CDR2 FQGNSA. This chain's CDR3 is CASSQGDSNQPQHF. CDR3 in DNA: TGTGCCAGCTCCCAGGGGGATAGCAATCAGCCCCAGCATTTT.

The chain uses TRBV19 and TRBJ2-2; D is possibly TRBD1 (5 bases). Germline lookup yields CDR1 LNHDA and CDR2 SQIVND (reference sequence). Trimming stripped 3 bases from V and 1 base from J, with 9 bases between. The CDR3 has 15 amino acids. CDR3 bases: TGTGCCAGTAGTATGCAGGGTGGGAACACCGGGGAGCTGTTTTTT. This sequence encodes CASSMQGGNTGELFF.

The rearrangement uses TRBV15 and TRBJ2-5; the match to TRBD2 covers 10 bases. V dropped 0 bases and J dropped 6; count of bases not matched to a gene: 7. This CDR3 is 16 amino acids long. Germline V gene data show CDR1 as LNHNV and CDR2 as YYDKDF (reference sequence). The CDR3 bases are TGTGCCACCAGCAGAGATCGGCTAGCGGGAGCGAAGACCCAGTACTTC. This sequence encodes CATSRDRLAGAKTQYF.